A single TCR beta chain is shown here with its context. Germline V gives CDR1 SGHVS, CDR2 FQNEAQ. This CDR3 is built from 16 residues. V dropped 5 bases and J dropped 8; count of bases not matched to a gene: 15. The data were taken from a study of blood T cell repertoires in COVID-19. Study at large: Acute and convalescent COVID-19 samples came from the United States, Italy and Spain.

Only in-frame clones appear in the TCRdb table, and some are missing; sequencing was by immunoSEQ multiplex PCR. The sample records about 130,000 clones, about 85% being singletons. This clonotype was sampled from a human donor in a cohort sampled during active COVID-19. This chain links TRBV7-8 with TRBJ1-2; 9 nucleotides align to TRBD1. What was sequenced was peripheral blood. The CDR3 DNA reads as TGTGCCAGCAGCCCCAGGGGCAATACAGGGGGCGGGGGCTACACCTTC. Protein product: CASSPRGNTGGGGYTF.